This T cell receptor beta chain was recorded in a study of blood T cell repertoires in COVID-19. Trimming removed 0 bases from V and 3 bases from J, with 11 bases in between. This CDR3 has 16 residues. Germline lookup yields CDR1 MNHNS and CDR2 SASEGT. Per the original data handling: Amplified reference gene primers provided the basis for estimating nucleated cell counts. The assay was immunoSEQ multiplex PCR, and TCRdb's table has in-frame clones only and misses some. For V, J and clone size, that table is used; D and trimming come from the DNA. Of about 370,000 clones in the sample, 70% to 90% were seen once. Seattle participants joined during active infection and were tracked over time.

Specimen: peripheral blood. The clonotype originates from a woman aged 25 to 39 with COVID-19, enrolled during active disease. The genes are TRBV6-1 and TRBJ2-2; D gene uncertain. CDR3 coding DNA: TGTGCCAGCAGTGAAGCGTCCGGGTACTACACCGGGGAGCTGTTTTTT. It encodes CASSEASGYYTGELFF.